A single T cell receptor beta chain is shown here with its context. Its specificity is not known. The entry originates in a study of T cell responses to AZD1222 COVID-19 vaccine. Study results and limitations: Recipients of AZD1222 seropositive at baseline numbered only 5 to 7.

Germline V lookup: CDR1 SGHTA, CDR2 FQGNSA. V lost 5 bases, J lost 6 bases, and 14 bases lay in between. The CDR3 consists of 13 residues. This table comes from immunoSEQ multiplex PCR, and its TCRdb copy is limited to in-frame clones, with some not included. The sample lists 130,000 or so clones; 70% to 90% were seen once. The origin of this receptor is an adult in good health. The genes are TRBV7-2 and TRBJ2-7; D gene uncertain. Sequencing was performed on peripheral blood, taken on day 0 of AZD1222 vaccination. The CDR3 reads CASSNPSSVEQYF. For the CDR3, the DNA is TGTGCCAGCAGCAACCCCTCTAGTGTCGAGCAGTACTTC. The whole variable domain, filled in from reference TRBV7-2 and TRBJ2-7, reads GAGVSQSPSNKVTEKGKDVELRCDPISGHTALYWYRQSLGQGLEFLIYFQGNSAPDKSGLPSDRFSAERTGGSVSTLTIQRTQQEDSAVYLCASSNPSSVEQYFGPGTRLTVT.